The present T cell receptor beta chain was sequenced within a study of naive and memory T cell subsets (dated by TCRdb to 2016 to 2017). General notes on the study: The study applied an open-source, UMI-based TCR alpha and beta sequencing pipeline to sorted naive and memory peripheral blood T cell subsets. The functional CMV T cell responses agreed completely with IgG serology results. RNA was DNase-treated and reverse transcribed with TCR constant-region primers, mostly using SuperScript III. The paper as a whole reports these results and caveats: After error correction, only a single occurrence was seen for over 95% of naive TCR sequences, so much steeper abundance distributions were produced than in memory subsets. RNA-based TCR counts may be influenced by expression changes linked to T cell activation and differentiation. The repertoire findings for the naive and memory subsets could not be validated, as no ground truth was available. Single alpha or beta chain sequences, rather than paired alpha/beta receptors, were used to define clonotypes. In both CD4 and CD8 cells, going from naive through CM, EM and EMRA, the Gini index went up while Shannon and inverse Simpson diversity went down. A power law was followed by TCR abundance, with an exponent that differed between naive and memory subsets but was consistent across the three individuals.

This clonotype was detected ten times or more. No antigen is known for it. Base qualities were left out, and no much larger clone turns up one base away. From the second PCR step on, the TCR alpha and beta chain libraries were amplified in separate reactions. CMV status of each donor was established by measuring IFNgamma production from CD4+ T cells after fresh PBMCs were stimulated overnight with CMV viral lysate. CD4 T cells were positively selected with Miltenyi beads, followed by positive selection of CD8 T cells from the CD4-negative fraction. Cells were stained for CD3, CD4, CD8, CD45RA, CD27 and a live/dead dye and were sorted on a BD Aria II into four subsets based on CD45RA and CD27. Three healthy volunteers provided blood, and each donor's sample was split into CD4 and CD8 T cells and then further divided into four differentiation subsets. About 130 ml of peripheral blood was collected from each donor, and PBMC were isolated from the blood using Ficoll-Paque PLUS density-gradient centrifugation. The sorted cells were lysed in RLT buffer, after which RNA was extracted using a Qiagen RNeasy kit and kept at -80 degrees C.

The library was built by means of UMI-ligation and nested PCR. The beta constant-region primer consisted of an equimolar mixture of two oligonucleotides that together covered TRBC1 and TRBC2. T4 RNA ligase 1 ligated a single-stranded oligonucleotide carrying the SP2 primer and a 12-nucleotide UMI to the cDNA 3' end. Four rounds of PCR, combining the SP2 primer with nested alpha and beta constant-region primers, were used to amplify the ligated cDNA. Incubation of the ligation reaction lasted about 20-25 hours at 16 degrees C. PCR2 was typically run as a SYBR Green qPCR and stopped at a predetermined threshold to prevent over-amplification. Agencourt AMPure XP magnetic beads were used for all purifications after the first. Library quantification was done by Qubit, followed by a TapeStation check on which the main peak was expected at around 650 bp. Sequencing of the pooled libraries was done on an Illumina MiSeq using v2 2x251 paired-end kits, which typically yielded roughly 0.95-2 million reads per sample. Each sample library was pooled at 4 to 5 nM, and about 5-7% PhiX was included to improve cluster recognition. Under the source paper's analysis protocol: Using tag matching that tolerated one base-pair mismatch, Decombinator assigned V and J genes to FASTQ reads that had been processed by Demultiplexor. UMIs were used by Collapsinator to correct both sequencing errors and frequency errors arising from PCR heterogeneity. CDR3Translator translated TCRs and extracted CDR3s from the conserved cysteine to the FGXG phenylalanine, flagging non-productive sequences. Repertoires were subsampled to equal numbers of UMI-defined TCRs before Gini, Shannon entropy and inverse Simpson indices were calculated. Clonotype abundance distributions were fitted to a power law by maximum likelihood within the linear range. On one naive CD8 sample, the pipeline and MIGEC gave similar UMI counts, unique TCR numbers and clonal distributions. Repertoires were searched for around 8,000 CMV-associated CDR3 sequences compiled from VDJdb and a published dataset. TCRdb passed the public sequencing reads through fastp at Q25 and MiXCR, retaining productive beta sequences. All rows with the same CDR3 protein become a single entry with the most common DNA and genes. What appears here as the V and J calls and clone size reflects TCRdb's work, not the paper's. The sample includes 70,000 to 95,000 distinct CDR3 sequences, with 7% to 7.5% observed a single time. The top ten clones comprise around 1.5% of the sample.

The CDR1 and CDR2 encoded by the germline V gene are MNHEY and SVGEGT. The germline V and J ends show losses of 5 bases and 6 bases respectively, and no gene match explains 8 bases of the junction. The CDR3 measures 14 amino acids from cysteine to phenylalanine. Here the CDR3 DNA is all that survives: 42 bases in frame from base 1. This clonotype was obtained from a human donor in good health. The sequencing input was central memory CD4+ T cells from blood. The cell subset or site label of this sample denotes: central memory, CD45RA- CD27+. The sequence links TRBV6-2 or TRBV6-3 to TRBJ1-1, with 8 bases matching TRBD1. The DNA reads TGTGCCAGCAGTAAAACTGGACAGGGATCTGAAGCTTTCTTT. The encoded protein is CASSKTGQGSEAFF.